Detailed here is one T cell receptor (beta chain). This record comes from a study of cytotoxic CD8 clonotypes in ibrutinib-treated CLL. Study-wide context: There were 11 relapsed/refractory patients and some 15 treatment-naive patients, and under 18 were IGHV unmutated.

Deep sequencing aimed at 1 in 200,000 to 1 in 1 million T cells' resolution. Repertoires were generated with immunoSEQ multiplex PCR, while TCRdb's copy carries only in-frame clones and drops some. The table shows 150,000 to 200,000 clones, with 70% to 85% occurring only once. Germline V gene lookup returns CDR1 SGHRS and CDR2 YFSETQ. The CDR3 sequence is 17 residues long. The germline V and J ends were trimmed by 0 bases and 5 bases, with 15 bases remaining between them. Sample: PBMCs, taken after 12 months of ibrutinib treatment. This chain uses TRBV5-1 with TRBJ2-6; D possibly corresponds to TRBD1 (5 bases). This sequence originates from a human donor with chronic lymphocytic leukemia. The DNA of the CDR3 is TGCGCCAGCAGCTTGGGGCAGGGCGATCTCTGGGCCAACGTCCTGACTTTC. Its translation is CASSLGQGDLWANVLTF.